This T cell receptor beta chain is from a study of T cell changes during pregnancy in multiple sclerosis. Germline-derived CDR1 and CDR2 are MGHRA and YSYEKL. CDR3 length: 17 amino acids. Germline trimming cut 1 base from V and 8 bases from J; bases unmatched to any gene: 16. TCRdb keeps only in-frame clones here, not all; method: immunoSEQ multiplex PCR. The table lists 75,000 to 80,000 clones, 85% to 95% of them singletons. The rearrangement joins TRBV4-1 to TRBJ1-2; 7 bases map to TRBD1. The sequence derives from a female donor in good health, enrolled as a control in a pregnancy study. Sample: peripheral blood, taken after pregnancy. CDR3 in amino acids: CASSQGARQGEFGGYTF. In DNA form, the CDR3 reads TGCGCCAGCAGCCAAGGGGCCCGACAGGGCGAATTCGGAGGCTACACCTTC.